This T cell receptor (beta chain) is drawn from a study of T-cell reconstitution after alpha-beta-depleted transplantation in children. Unique molecular identifiers were incorporated when the TCRbeta library was constructed. From the PCR reads, TCRdb called clonotypes with MiXCR, one entry per CDR3 protein. This sample has some 310,000 distinct CDR3 sequences; 23% occur once, and the top ten carry approximately 9.9%. V lost 4 bases to trimming and J lost 12 bases; unmatched junction nucleotides: 14. The CDR3 has 14 amino acids. The V gene's germline CDR1 is LNHDA and CDR2 SQIVND (reference sequence).

Sequenced here: PBMCs, mostly from graft donor cells, sampled 180 days after TCRalphabeta/CD19-depleted stem cell transplant. This clonotype was sampled from a male patient younger than 18 who had a stem cell transplant for acute lymphoblastic leukemia, so the T cells may come from the graft donor. V and J are TRBV19 and TRBJ2-7, with 8 nucleotides matching TRBD1. The CDR3 sequence is CASSTGTGATSAYF. CDR3 DNA sequence: TGTGCCAGTAGTACCGGGACAGGAGCTACGAGCGCGTACTTC.